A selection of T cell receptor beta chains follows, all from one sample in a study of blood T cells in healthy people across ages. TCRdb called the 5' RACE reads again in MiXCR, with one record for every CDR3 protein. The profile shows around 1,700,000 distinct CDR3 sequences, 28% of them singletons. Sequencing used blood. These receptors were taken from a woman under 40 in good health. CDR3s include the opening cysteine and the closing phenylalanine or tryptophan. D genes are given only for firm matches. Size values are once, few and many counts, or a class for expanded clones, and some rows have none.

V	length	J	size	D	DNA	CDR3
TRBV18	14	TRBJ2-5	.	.	TGTGCCAGCTCACCGGTGGCGGTCCAAGAGACCCAGTACTTC	CASSPVAVQETQYF
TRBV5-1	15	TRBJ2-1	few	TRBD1	TGCGCCAGCAGCGACGGGACAGGGGGCAACAATGAGCAGTTCTTC	CASSDGTGGNNEQFF
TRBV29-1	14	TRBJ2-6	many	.	TGCAGCGTTGAAGGCGGACCTGGGGCCAACGTCCTGACTTTC	CSVEGGPGANVLTF
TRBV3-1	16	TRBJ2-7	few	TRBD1	TGTGCCAGCAGCCAATGGGACAGCCCCACCTCCTACGAGCAGTACTTC	CASSQWDSPTSYEQYF
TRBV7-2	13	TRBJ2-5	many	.	TGTGCCAGCAGCTTTCGGGGGCAAGAGACCCAGTACTTC	CASSFRGQETQYF
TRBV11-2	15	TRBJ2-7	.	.	TGTGCCAGCAGCTCGCCGGGGATGGCCACCTACGAGCAGTACTTC	CASSSPGMATYEQYF
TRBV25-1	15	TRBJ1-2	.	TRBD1	TGTGCCAGCAGTGAAGAGGGACAGGGGTTCTATGGCTACACCTTC	CASSEEGQGFYGYTF
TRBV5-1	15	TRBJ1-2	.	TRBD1	TGCGCCAGCAGCGCTTCGGTAGGACAGGGGGATGGCTACACCTTC	CASSASVGQGDGYTF
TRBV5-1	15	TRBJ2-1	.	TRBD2	TGCGCCAGCAGCTTGTACGGGGGGAATTACAATGAGCAGTTCTTC	CASSLYGGNYNEQFF
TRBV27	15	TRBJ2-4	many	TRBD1	TGTGCCAGCAGTCGACAGGGGTTGGCCAAAAACATTCAGTACTTC	CASSRQGLAKNIQYF
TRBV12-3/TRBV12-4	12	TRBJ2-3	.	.	TGTGCCAGCAGTATTGCCGAGAATACGCAGTATTTT	CASSIAENTQYF